Included here is one T cell receptor beta chain sequence, with context. What it recognizes is unknown. The sample is drawn from a study of cytomegalovirus exposure and HLA in healthy donors. Broader study findings: Prior analysis indicated that the majority of TCR beta V segments exhibited productivity approximately 87% or approximately 30% of the time. Judged likely to be a sequencing artifact was a cluster of highly shared sequence variants.

Primers: 60 Vbeta forward and 13 Jbeta reverse. TCRdb's table, derived via immunoSEQ multiplex PCR, lists solely in-frame clones and lacks some. The table shows around 200,000 clones, with 70% to 90% occurring only once. The CDR3 covers 15 residues. Germline CDR1 is LNHDA and CDR2 is SQIVND (reference sequence). V was clipped by 6 bases and J by 5 bases; unmatched bases: 12. This chain links TRBV19 with TRBJ1-1; 7 bases agree with TRBD1. The sequenced material came from PBMCs. The TCR originated in a woman under 40 in good health and CMV-seronegative. The CDR3 DNA is TGTGCCAGTAGGGATAGAGGGGGCGAAGGTACTGAAGCTTTCTTT. Its translation is CASRDRGGEGTEAFF.